This entry concerns a single T cell receptor (beta chain). The antigen this receptor binds is unknown. The data belong to a study of cytomegalovirus exposure and HLA in healthy donors (dated by TCRdb to about 2017). With regard to the full study: According to an earlier analysis of several hundred of the donors, some 180 million T cells yielded 95 million to 140 million unique TCR beta sequences and about 300 Gb of sequence data. Of the approximately 400 genotyped donors, about 80% fell in the genetic ancestry cluster associated with self-reported Caucasian donors. High-throughput TCR immunosequencing, statistical association of individual TCRs with disease status, and machine learning were combined to predict cytomegalovirus infection status. The later analysis used no new phenotypic data to find candidate immune exposures, relying instead on TCR beta sequences and their occurrence across donors. In an earlier analysis of about 590 of the donors, high-throughput TCR beta sequencing was used to judge whether each TCR beta V gene segment behaved as functional or pseudogenic. The study aimed to test whether cataloging public T cell receptors could reveal signatures of past pathogen exposure. Alongside the repertoire data, information on donor age, sex, ethnicity and CMV serostatus was compiled. HLA typing included class I and class II loci at four-digit resolution. A later analysis re-analyzed previously published TCR beta repertoires from hundreds of donors and added high-resolution HLA genotyping to study TCR occurrence patterns. In a later genetic analysis, genome-wide SNP genotypes for about three fifths of the 666 donors were used, and that subset was treated as a discovery cohort. Every repertoire in the discovery cohort had been generated on one and the same sequencing platform. Along with the approximately 620-subject first cohort, a separate validation cohort of about 110 different subjects was used. Four to six DR-DQ haplotypes were handled as single units for association and clustering, since linkage in the cohort was strong. Approximately 310 gigabases of sequencing data and roughly 81 million unique TCR sequences made up an early release that covered approximately 650 HLA-typed donors. Among around 400 genotyped donors of the cohort, an average of approximately 200,000 unique TCR beta nucleotide sequences was sequenced per donor, of which about 19% were non-productive. The study used immunosequencing to profile the T cell repertoires of 666 subjects and linked those repertoires to cytomegalovirus serostatus. Typing coverage differed by locus: A, B, C, DRB1 and DQB1 were typed in roughly 629-630 donors, DQA1 in 500 to 550, DPA1 in approximately 610, and DPB1 in 400 to 490. The research as a whole found: The classifier was reported to diagnose cytomegalovirus status with high specificity and sensitivity in both the original and validation cohorts. This cohort had only TCR beta chains sequenced, and the lack of alpha or paired-chain data limited which features could be detected. A later genetic analysis associated a missense DCLRE1C variant with V-gene and J-gene trimming of TCR beta chains, and an independent cohort replicated the association. A further reported finding was that TCR beta sequences accurately predicted the HLA-A and HLA-B alleles for most subjects in the first cohort. Presence/absence analyses assumed roughly uniform sequencing depth across donors, an assumption that may not hold. Three of the identified cytomegalovirus-associated TCR beta chains were confirmed in vitro to be specific for cytomegalovirus antigens. Because the 87-base-pair reads could not distinguish some IMGT-functional V segments, including TRBV6-2 and TRBV6-3, those segments were excluded. Linkage disequilibrium might explain the correlated functional status among segregating V segments, but an unknown experimental factor could not be ruled out. According to a later analysis, TCR association rates differed among HLA loci, with DRB1 alleles showing the most associated TCRs and HLA-C alleles showing the fewest. The sequencing pipeline was judged likely to have produced a cluster of highly shared sequence variants as a technical artifact. In a later analysis, several top co-occurrence clusters were reported to appear linked to parvovirus B19, influenza, CMV and Epstein-Barr virus. Most TCR sequences were observed very rarely across donors, whereas some public TCRs were present in many individuals. Assigning TCR associations to individual alleles was difficult when HLA alleles, especially DR and DQ, strongly co-occurred. In a later analysis, HLA-associated TCR beta chains were found to be more clonally expanded and to have lower generation probabilities than equally common non-associated chains. According to the authors, the approach could potentially be generalized to other disease states and immunological phenotypes. In a later genetic analysis, fewer N-insertions in productive TCRs were reported among donors in an Asian-associated ancestry cluster than the approximately 710-donor mean. At a false discovery rate of 0.05, a later analysis linked 16,951 TCR beta sequences to specific HLA alleles. Fewer than 20 rarely observed V segments, including chromosome 9 orphons, were excluded from the earlier analysis of about 600 of the donors because counts were too low. Because HLA typing was missing for some donors at each locus, association tests included only the typed subset. Broadly in line with IMGT annotations, most TCR beta V segments showed up in productive rearrangements about 90% or about 30% of the time in an earlier analysis of some 590 of the donors. The study gave a list of about 150 TCR beta chains associated with cytomegalovirus. CMV serostatus was the only immune exposure information available for the cohort. According to a later analysis, most CMV-associated TCR beta chains appeared to be HLA-restricted, and the HLA associations seemed to be driven largely by CMV exposure.

Receptor amplification or capture employed the immunoSEQ multiplex PCR assay. For the multiplex PCR, a mixture combining 60 forward primers for TCR Vbeta segments and 13 reverse primers for TCR Jbeta segments was used. The CDR3 region of rearranged TCR beta genes was amplified from genomic DNA with a multiplex PCR assay. On the Illumina HiSeq System, the amplified TCR beta libraries were sequenced as 87-base-pair reads. Turning to the authors' computational methods: In a later analysis, tens of millions of unique TCR beta chains were counted across the roughly 610 repertoires, and around 10 million of these chains were shared by at least two donors. To remove PCR and sequencing errors, raw reads were error-corrected and collapsed into unique sequences using a nearest-neighbor algorithm that merged closely related sequences. To assign V, D and J gene segments, CDR3 sequences were aligned to IMGT reference sequences. Each retained sequence needed at least a six-nucleotide match to both a V gene segment and a J gene segment. A rearrangement was called productive if the CDR3 had no stop codons and remained in frame with V and J, and every other rearrangement was called non-productive. CDR3 was defined by IMGT convention, running from the second conserved V-encoded cysteine to the conserved J-encoded phenylalanine. Sequences without an unambiguous match to a single V gene segment were excluded from the earlier analysis of a few hundred of the donors. In an earlier analysis of approximately 500 of the donors, a V segment was called functional when productive rearrangements were above 56.7%, and segregating when the standard deviation between donors exceeded 5%. A statistical classification framework was developed to diagnose cytomegalovirus status using the catalog of TCR beta chain sequences. V and J gene assignment, in a later analysis, came from comparing TCR nucleotide sequences with IMGT/GENE-DB human TR gene sequences. A later analysis assigned CDR3 sequences and most-parsimonious VDJ recombination scenarios with the TCRdist pipeline. A later analysis defined each TCR beta chain by its CDR3 amino acid sequence plus V-gene family, and excluded reads lacking a unique V-gene family. A later analysis removed 450 to 600 highly shared, low-generation-probability nucleotide sequences to deal with suspected cross-contamination and a sequencing artifact. For each public chain, a later analysis derived a clonal expansion index from normalized ranks of inferred template counts within each repertoire. In a later analysis, generation probabilities were computed using a VDJ recombination model fitted to out-of-frame rearrangements, and the results were checked against IGoR. In a later analysis, hypergeometric tests were used to score TCR-TCR, TCR-HLA and TCR-CMV co-occurrence, with a repertoire-size bias correction applied to TCR pairs. To estimate false discovery rates, a later analysis permuted the HLA or CMV assignments 20 times. In a later analysis, co-occurring TCRs were grouped using DBSCAN, and TCRdist sequence similarity was added for clustering within HLA-allele-positive subsets. Repertoires with fewer than 30,000 or more than 120,000 public chains were left out of co-occurrence clustering, as were roughly five repertoires with anomalous nucleotide sharing. The table comes from immuneACCESS by way of TCRdb, which keeps in-frame sequences with V and J called. Part of the clones is missing from these tables; in studies checked, under half for an unresolved V gene and the rest for unknown reasons. Clone size and the V and J calls come from that table; the DNA yielded D and trimming. This sample's table lists approximately 130,000 clones. Just under 2% of the sample is taken by the ten largest.

The germline V gene yields SGDLS for CDR1 and YYNGEE for CDR2. Including the terminal cysteine and phenylalanine, the CDR3 comprises 16 residues. Only CDR3 DNA remains: 48 bases, in frame from the first base. Relative to germline, V is missing 4 bases and J is missing 0 bases, with 6 bases of the junction outside any gene match. The cohort consisted of some 670 healthy bone marrow donors. Cohort members were all nominally healthy when sampled, although unrecorded immune exposures were likely present. The donor tested CMV seronegative and was one of the 352 seronegative cohort members. Every donor gave a peripheral blood sample, and the peripheral blood mononuclear cells from that sample were used for TCR beta sequencing. The Qiagen DNeasy Blood Extraction Kit was used to extract genomic DNA from the blood cell samples.

The sample taken for sequencing was PBMCs. The rearranged chain carries TRBV9 and TRBJ2-7, with 11 junctional bases fitting TRBD2. The receptor was isolated from an older woman in good health and CMV-seronegative. The DNA sequence is as follows: TGTGCCAGCAGCCCGATAGCGGGGGGGCTCTCCTACGAGCAGTACTTC. The encoded protein is CASSPIAGGLSYEQYF.